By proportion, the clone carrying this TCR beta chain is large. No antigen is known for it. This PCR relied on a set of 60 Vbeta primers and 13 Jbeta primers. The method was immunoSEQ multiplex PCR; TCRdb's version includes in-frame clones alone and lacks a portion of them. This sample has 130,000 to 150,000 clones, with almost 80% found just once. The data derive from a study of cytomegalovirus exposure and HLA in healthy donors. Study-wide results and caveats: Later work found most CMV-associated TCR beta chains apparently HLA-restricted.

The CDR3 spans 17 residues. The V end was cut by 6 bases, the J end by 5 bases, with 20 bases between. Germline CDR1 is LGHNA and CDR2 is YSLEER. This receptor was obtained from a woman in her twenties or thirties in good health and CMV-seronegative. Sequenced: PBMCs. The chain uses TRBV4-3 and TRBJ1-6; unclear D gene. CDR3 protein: CASRKAAPSGNNSPLHF. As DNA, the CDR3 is TGCGCCAGCAGGAAGGCAGCCCCGAGCGGCAATAATTCACCCCTCCACTTT.